One and the same sample provided the 31 T cell receptor beta chains below, sequenced in a study of vaccination effects on CD4 cells after COVID-19. Their target antigens are unknown. Sequencing used immunoSEQ multiplex PCR; TCRdb keeps in-frame clones, though not all of them. The sample lists roughly 54,000 clones, around three quarters seen once, with 5% to 6.5% in the top ten. Antigen-specific CD4+ T cells were expanded (with viral peptide pools) by the ViraFEST assay ahead of sequencing. Culturing for roughly 10 days preceded CD4+ T cell isolation. Their SARS-CoV-2 infection, verified by PCR, occurred between March and December 2020. The source was CD4+ T cells from PBMCs cultured with HIV peptides, collected before COVID-19 vaccination. The subset denotes: HIV-1 Nef peptide pool negative control/reference culture. The receptors were gathered from a human donor who had a prior SARS-CoV-2 infection.

The chain combines TRBV2 with TRBJ2-7, with 9 nucleotides matching TRBD1. The germline CDR1 and CDR2 sequences are SNHLY and FYNNEI. This CDR3 contains 13 residues. The ends lost 3 bases at V and 9 bases at J; junction bases unmatched: 6. CDR3 amino acids: CASSEDRGIGQYF. The CDR3 region has the DNA TGTGCCAGCAGTGAGGACAGGGGAATCGGGCAGTACTTC.

V and J are TRBV28 and TRBJ2-7, with D tentatively TRBD2 (6 bases). The V end was cut by 5 bases, the J end by 4 bases, with 21 bases between. In germline, CDR1 is MDHEN, CDR2 SYDVKM. This CDR3 has 16 residues. The CDR3 nucleotides are TGTGCCAGCAGTCTCGGGAGTTTGACTCTAAGGTACGAGCAGTACTTC. Translated: CASSLGSLTLRYEQYF. Full variable domain (missing parts from reference TRBV28 and TRBJ2-7): DVKVTQSSRYLVKRTGEKVFLECVQDMDHENMFWYRQDPGLGLRLIYFSYDVKMKEKGDIPEGYSVSREKKERFSLILESASTNQTSMYLCASSLGSLTLRYEQYFGPGTRLTVT.

V gene TRBV4-2 combines with J gene TRBJ2-1; possibly TRBD2 for D (6 bases). Germline CDR1 and CDR2: LGHNA and YNFKEQ. CDR3 size: 15 residues. The V end was cut by 4 bases, the J end by 2 bases, with 12 bases between. CDR3 sequence: CASSPTSSPYNEQFF. The CDR3 nucleotides read TGTGCCAGCAGCCCGACTAGTTCCCCCTACAATGAGCAGTTCTTC.

The rearrangement links TRBV14 to TRBJ2-5, with D uncertain. Germline CDR1 and CDR2: SGHDN and FVKESK. The germline V and J ends were trimmed by 3 bases and 4 bases, with 15 bases remaining between them. The CDR3 covers 15 residues. The CDR3 protein is CASSQSFLELETQYF. CDR3 nucleotides: TGTGCCAGCAGCCAGTCCTTCCTAGAGTTAGAGACCCAGTACTTC. Supplemented by reference TRBV14 and TRBJ2-5, the full variable domain reads EAGVTQFPSHSVIEKGQTVTLRCDPISGHDNLYWYRRVMGKEIKFLLHFVKESKQDESGMPNNRFLAERTGGTYSTLKVQPAELEDSGVYFCASSQSFLELETQYFGPGTRLLVL.

The chain has TRBV11-2 and TRBJ2-3; D is ambiguous. Germline loops: CDR1 SGHAT, CDR2 FQNNGV. The CDR3 is 14 residues long. V was pared by 6 bases and J by 4 bases, with 14 bases between. The CDR3 DNA reads TGTGCCAGCAGTTTTGGTTGGAGTTCAGATACGCAGTATTTT. Translating gives CASSFGWSSDTQYF.

The chain joins TRBV7-2 to TRBJ2-2, with D perhaps matching TRBD1 (5 bases). This CDR3 region has 14 residues. V lost 8 bases, J lost 5 bases, and 15 bases lay in between. Germline V gene sequence: CDR1 SGHTA, CDR2 FQGNSA. Here the CDR3 DNA reads TGTGCCAGCCGGCCAGACCGACAGACCGGGGAGCTGTTTTTT. This gives the protein CASRPDRQTGELFF.

This clone was seen more than once but under ten times. V is TRBV30 and J is TRBJ2-3; 9 bases line up with TRBD2. The CDR3 covers 15 residues. Per germline, CDR1 GTSNPN and CDR2 SVGIG (reference sequence). V was clipped by 2 bases and J by 4 bases; unmatched bases: 7. The CDR3 DNA reads TGTGCCTGGAGTCGGCTAGCGGGGACAGCAGATACGCAGTATTTT. Protein product: CAWSRLAGTADTQYF.

This clone appeared a few times. This CDR3 is CASSFIREETQYF. In nucleotides, the CDR3 is TGTGCCAGCAGCTTTATCCGGGAAGAGACCCAGTACTTC. The chain couples TRBV7-3 to TRBJ2-5; D is unresolved. Per germline, CDR1 SGHTA and CDR2 FQGTGA. The CDR3 is made up of 13 amino acids. The V and J ends lost 3 bases and 3 bases respectively, with 8 bases between them.

The chain uses TRBV12-3 or TRBV12-4 and TRBJ2-4; no definite D call. The CDR3 length is 13 residues. Trimming shortened V by 1 base and J by 5 bases, and 6 bases separated the two germline ends. CDR3 in DNA: TGTGCCAGCAGTTTAGAGACACAAAACATTCAGTACTTC. Protein product: CASSLETQNIQYF.

In DNA, the CDR3 is TGTGCCAGCAGCTCAGGACTAGCGGGAGGGCCAGGCAGCTACGAGCAGTACTTC. It translates to CASSSGLAGGPGSYEQYF. The chain uses TRBV7-8 and TRBJ2-7, with 15 bases fitting TRBD2. The CDR3 runs to 18 residues. V gave up 4 bases and J gave up 3 bases; unmatched junction bases: 10. Germline V gene lookup returns CDR1 SGHVS and CDR2 FQNEAQ.

The chain carries TRBV5-1 and TRBJ1-2; 8 bases are a match to TRBD1. Germline V gives CDR1 SGHRS, CDR2 YFSETQ. The CDR3 has 16 amino acids. The trim removed 0 bases at V and 7 bases at J, leaving 11 bases unmatched. The chain's CDR3 is CASSLDPGTGGFGYTF. DNA of the CDR3: TGCGCCAGCAGCTTGGATCCCGGCACAGGGGGGTTTGGCTACACCTTC.

The chain uses TRBV14 and TRBJ1-6, with 8 bases identical to TRBD1. Germline V gene data show CDR1 as SGHDN and CDR2 as FVKESK. V lost 2 bases to trimming and J lost 4 bases; unmatched junction nucleotides: 4. The CDR3 is 16 residues long. CDR3 in DNA: TGTGCCAGCAGCCAAAGACAGGGGTTTTATAATTCACCCCTCCACTTT. It encodes CASSQRQGFYNSPLHF.

V is TRBV27 and J is TRBJ1-1; the D is unclear. V was trimmed by 6 bases and J by 1 base, leaving 9 bases between them. CDR3 size: 13 residues. The germline CDR1 and CDR2 sequences are MNHEY and SMNVEV (reference sequence). The CDR3 loop is CASSVLPNTEAFF. As DNA, the CDR3 is TGTGCCAGCAGCGTACTCCCGAACACTGAAGCTTTCTTT.

CDR3 sequence: CASSEDRAIDEQYF. CDR3 nucleotides: TGTGCCAGCAGTGAAGACAGGGCTATCGACGAGCAGTACTTC. The V call is TRBV2, the J call TRBJ2-7; possible D gene TRBD1, 6 bases. Trimming took off 1 base at V and 5 bases at J, with 12 bases between the two ends. Germline V CDR1 and CDR2: SNHLY, FYNNEI. The CDR3 totals 14 residues.

The V call is TRBV5-6, the J call TRBJ1-1, with 7 bases lining up with TRBD1. Germline V lookup: CDR1 SGHDT, CDR2 YYEEEE. V shed 4 bases, J shed 3 bases, and the junction held 12 bases outside the gene matches. The length of the CDR3 is 16 residues. CDR3 region: CASSMGSTGYHTEAFF. CDR3 DNA sequence: TGTGCCAGCAGCATGGGATCGACAGGGTATCACACTGAAGCTTTCTTT.

The chain couples TRBV15 to TRBJ1-1; no reliable D call. Trimming removed 0 bases at V and 0 bases at J, with 8 bases between. CDR1 is LNHNV and CDR2 is YYDKDF in the germline V gene (reference sequence). This CDR3 is 15 amino acids long. For the CDR3, the DNA is TGTGCCACCAGCAGAGATCAGCAGATGAACACTGAAGCTTTCTTT. Its protein is CATSRDQQMNTEAFF.

This chain links TRBV5-1 with TRBJ1-2; tentatively, D is TRBD1 (6 bases). Germline CDR1 and CDR2: SGHRS and YFSETQ. Deletions cut 4 bases from V and 3 bases from J, with 16 bases between. This CDR3 has 15 residues. The CDR3 DNA reads TGCGCCAGCAGCCAAGGACAGTCCCCTTACTATGGCTACACCTTC. This gives the protein CASSQGQSPYYGYTF.

The chain recombines TRBV5-1 with TRBJ1-4; D is perhaps TRBD1 (5 bases). V was shortened by 0 bases and J by 2 bases, with 17 bases between the two germline ends. Per the germline V gene, CDR1 is SGHRS and CDR2 is YFSETQ. The CDR3 sequence is 18 residues long. The CDR3 DNA is TGCGCCAGCAGCTTGGAGGGTTGGGGGGGATCCACTAATGAAAAACTGTTTTTT. Translated, it gives CASSLEGWGGSTNEKLFF.

The V gene is TRBV4-1, the J gene TRBJ2-3, with D possibly called TRBD1 or TRBD2 (5 bases each). V shed 3 bases and J shed 2 bases, with 12 bases lying between them. This CDR3 has 15 residues. Germline CDR1 and CDR2: MGHRA and YSYEKL. The CDR3 is CASSHPLGDTDTQYF. The CDR3 DNA is TGCGCCAGCAGCCACCCCCTGGGGGACACAGATACGCAGTATTTT.

This sequence joins TRBV14 and TRBJ2-1; 7 bases map to TRBD2. V shed 1 base, J shed 7 bases, and the junction held 7 bases outside the gene matches. CDR3 size: 15 residues. Germline CDR1 and CDR2: SGHDN and FVKESK. CDR3 residues: CASSQGTSWANEQFF. The CDR3 DNA sequence: TGTGCCAGCAGCCAAGGGACTAGTTGGGCTAATGAGCAGTTCTTC.

This chain connects TRBV7-2 to TRBJ2-7; 12 bases align to TRBD1. Germline V lookup: CDR1 SGHTA, CDR2 FQGNSA. The CDR3 is made up of 15 amino acids. Germline trimming cut 6 bases from V and 6 bases from J; bases unmatched to any gene: 9. The CDR3 protein is CASSRPGQGAVEQYF. The CDR3 DNA sequence: TGTGCCAGCAGTCGCCCGGGACAGGGGGCGGTCGAGCAGTACTTC.

This clone was observed a few times. V gene TRBV6-5 combines with J gene TRBJ1-2; D possibly corresponds to TRBD1 (6 bases). The V end lost 6 bases, the J end lost 8 bases, and 19 bases lay between the germline ends. The CDR3 runs 14 residues. Germline V gene sequence: CDR1 MNHEY, CDR2 SVGAGI. CDR3 coding DNA: TGTGCCAGCAGACTAAGACAGGAGCGTCACGGCTACACCTTC. This encodes CASRLRQERHGYTF.

The rearrangement links TRBV18 to TRBJ2-4; no clear D gene. This CDR3 has 16 residues. Trimming shortened V by 3 bases and J by 1 base, and 13 bases separated the two germline ends. Germline CDR1 is KGHSH and CDR2 is LQKENI. CDR3 region: CASSPTGGFAKNIQYF. As DNA, the CDR3 is TGTGCCAGCTCACCGACGGGCGGTTTCGCCAAAAACATTCAGTACTTC.

Comments on this clone: This specimen includes other DNA sequences encoding the same CDR3. The chain recombines TRBV3-1 (or the pseudogene TRBV3-2) with TRBJ1-6; D is ambiguous. In germline, CDR1 is LGHDT, CDR2 YNNKEL (reference sequence). Trimming left V 0 bases short and J 9 bases short, with 6 bases between. This CDR3 is 13 amino acids long. DNA for the CDR3: TGTGCCAGCAGCCAAGAAGGCGGTTCACCCCTCCACTTT. Protein product: CASSQEGGSPLHF.

A few counts support this clone. J is TRBJ2-1 and V is TRBV2; 8 bases line up with TRBD2. This CDR3 has 14 residues. The germline V gene has CDR1 SNHLY and CDR2 FYNNEI. The ends lost 5 bases at V and 8 bases at J; junction bases unmatched: 8. This CDR3 reads CASSKSGSMDEQFF. The DNA of the CDR3 is TGTGCCAGCAGTAAAAGCGGGAGTATGGATGAGCAGTTCTTC.

This clone was recorded a few times. The J gene is TRBJ1-2, the V gene TRBV6-1, with D possibly matching TRBD1 (5 bases). CDR3 length: 13 amino acids. Trimming took 2 bases from V and 8 from J, leaving 12 bases between them. CDR1 and CDR2 (germline): MNHNS, SASEGT. CDR3 in amino acids: CASSEISGQGYTF. In DNA, the CDR3 is TGTGCCAGCAGTGAAATATCAGGGCAAGGCTACACCTTC.

V usage is TRBV13 and J usage is TRBJ2-5; 9 nucleotides line up with TRBD1. The V gene's germline CDR1 is PRHDT and CDR2 FYEKMQ (reference sequence). The CDR3 has 13 amino acids. Unmatched junction bases numbered 3, after V lost 5 bases and J lost 5 bases. The CDR3 nucleotides are TGTGCCAGCAGCCTACAGGGGGCGGAGACCCAGTACTTC. Its protein is CASSLQGAETQYF.

The chain combines TRBV4-2 with TRBJ1-4; D is possibly TRBD1 (6 bases). V gave up 2 bases and J gave up 7 bases, with 20 bases separating them. This CDR3 contains 17 residues. Germline V gene sequence: CDR1 LGHNA, CDR2 YNFKEQ. This CDR3 reads CASSQKSPREGGEKLFF. CDR3 coding DNA: TGTGCCAGCAGCCAAAAATCGCCCCGGGAGGGGGGTGAAAAACTGTTTTTT.

V usage is TRBV18 and J usage is TRBJ2-1; D perhaps matches TRBD2 (6 bases). Germline assignment: CDR1 KGHSH and CDR2 LQKENI. Trimming took off 1 base at V and 1 base at J, with 14 bases between the two ends. CDR3 length: 17 residues. Here the CDR3 DNA reads TGTGCCAGCTCACCACGGGGGAAGGGAGGATCCTACAATGAGCAGTTCTTC. Its protein product is CASSPRGKGGSYNEQFF.

The V call is TRBV9, the J call TRBJ1-5, with D possibly being TRBD1 (6 bases). The germline gives CDR1 SGDLS, CDR2 YYNGEE. This CDR3 contains 15 residues. V lost 3 bases and J 3 bases, leaving 13 bases between the germline ends. CDR3 protein: CASSALGQFNQPQHF. CDR3 DNA sequence: TGTGCCAGCAGCGCTTTAGGACAGTTCAATCAGCCCCAGCATTTT.

The chain is built from TRBV5-6 and TRBJ1-4, with unresolved D. Looked up from germline, CDR1 is SGHDT and CDR2 is YYEEEE. V was trimmed by 1 base and J by 4 bases, leaving 20 bases between them. The length of the CDR3 is 18 residues. CDR3 DNA sequence: TGTGCCAGCAGCTTGCTCAGACACCTGGGTACTCATAATGAAAAACTGTTTTTT. Translated: CASSLLRHLGTHNEKLFF.